This T cell receptor beta chain stems from a study of OX40 agonist ivuxolimab in advanced cancers. General observations from the study: Clones of CD4+ and CD8+ blood T cells grew by week 6 at doses of 0.1 to 3.0 mg/kg.

This clone has a single count. The antigen remains unidentified. Germline CDR1 reads MDHEN; CDR2 reads SYDVKM. This CDR3 contains 14 residues. J gave up 5 bases and V 2 bases, and 6 bases lay outside the gene matches. Here immunoSEQ multiplex PCR was the method, and the copy in TCRdb shows in-frame clones only, minus some. The sample includes 55,000 to 95,000 clones, almost 90% seen only once; the top ten take less than 3%. This sequence was found in an adult with an advanced solid tumor such as melanoma, head and neck, liver or kidney cancer. This material consisted of CD4+ or CD8+ T cells sorted from blood, taken in a trial of the OX40 agonist ivuxolimab. The chain combines TRBV28 with TRBJ2-7; 7 bases line up with TRBD1. CDR3 in amino acids: CASSLATGSDEQYF. CDR3 DNA: TGTGCCAGCAGTTTAGCGACAGGGTCTGACGAGCAGTACTTC.